This entry describes one T cell receptor beta chain. Its recognized antigen is unknown. Per-base qualities were not stored, and no clone one base away is much larger. The donors were included in the validation cohort of roughly 120 subjects, a group kept apart from the approximately 700-subject first cohort. The germline V end is reduced by 6 bases and the J end by 2 bases; junction bases left unmatched: 5. The CDR3 numbers 14 residues from cysteine through phenylalanine. Kept here is only the CDR3 DNA, which spans 42 bases and is read in frame from base 1. CDR1 and CDR2, looked up from the germline V gene, are MDHEN and SYDVKM. The entry originates in a study of cytomegalovirus exposure and HLA in healthy donors (dated by TCRdb to the late 2010s). General notes on the study: A later analysis indicated that the 120 validation repertoires were generated on the platform also employed for the 700 or so repertoires of the first cohort. The study was designed to test whether signatures of past pathogen exposure could be identified by cataloging public T cell receptors. To predict cytomegalovirus infection status, the study brought together high-throughput TCR immunosequencing, statistical association of individual TCRs with disease status, and machine learning. A separate validation cohort of roughly 130 different subjects was used in addition to the roughly 700-subject first cohort.

The library relied on the immunoSEQ multiplex PCR assay. From the authors' description of their analysis: A statistical classification framework was built to diagnose cytomegalovirus status from the catalog of TCR beta chain sequences. TCRdb carries this immuneACCESS record with in-frame sequences only. Its versions omit some clonotypes, under half of them owing to an unresolved V gene in the studies checked, with the rest unexplained. V, J and clone size were drawn from that table, and D and trimming were deduced from the DNA. The sample includes about 160,000 clones, with roughly 90% observed a single time. The ten largest clones add up to 4.2% of the sample. General findings and caveats noted by the study authors: In a later analysis, TCRs clustered in the first cohort were found to also tend to co-occur in the 120 or so validation repertoires, with 94% of cluster scores above 0. Across donors, most TCR sequences were observed very rarely, whereas some public TCRs were present in many individuals. A total of some 180 TCR beta chains were listed by the study as associated with cytomegalovirus. The classifier was reported to diagnose cytomegalovirus status with high specificity and sensitivity in both the original and validation cohorts. A later analysis lacked HLA typing for the validation cohort, so it scored co-occurrence in that cohort across all 120 or so repertoires. A few of the identified cytomegalovirus-associated TCR beta chains were confirmed in vitro to be specific for cytomegalovirus antigens. The authors suggested that the approach could potentially be extended to other disease states and immunological phenotypes.

The receptor was isolated from a man between 18 and 35 years old in good health and CMV-seropositive. The rearrangement joined TRBV28 to TRBJ2-7, with TRBD1 identical over 9 junction bases. The specimen was PBMCs. The DNA reads TGTGCCAGCAGGGGACAGGGAAACACCTACGAGCAGTACTTC. Its translation is CASRGQGNTYEQYF.